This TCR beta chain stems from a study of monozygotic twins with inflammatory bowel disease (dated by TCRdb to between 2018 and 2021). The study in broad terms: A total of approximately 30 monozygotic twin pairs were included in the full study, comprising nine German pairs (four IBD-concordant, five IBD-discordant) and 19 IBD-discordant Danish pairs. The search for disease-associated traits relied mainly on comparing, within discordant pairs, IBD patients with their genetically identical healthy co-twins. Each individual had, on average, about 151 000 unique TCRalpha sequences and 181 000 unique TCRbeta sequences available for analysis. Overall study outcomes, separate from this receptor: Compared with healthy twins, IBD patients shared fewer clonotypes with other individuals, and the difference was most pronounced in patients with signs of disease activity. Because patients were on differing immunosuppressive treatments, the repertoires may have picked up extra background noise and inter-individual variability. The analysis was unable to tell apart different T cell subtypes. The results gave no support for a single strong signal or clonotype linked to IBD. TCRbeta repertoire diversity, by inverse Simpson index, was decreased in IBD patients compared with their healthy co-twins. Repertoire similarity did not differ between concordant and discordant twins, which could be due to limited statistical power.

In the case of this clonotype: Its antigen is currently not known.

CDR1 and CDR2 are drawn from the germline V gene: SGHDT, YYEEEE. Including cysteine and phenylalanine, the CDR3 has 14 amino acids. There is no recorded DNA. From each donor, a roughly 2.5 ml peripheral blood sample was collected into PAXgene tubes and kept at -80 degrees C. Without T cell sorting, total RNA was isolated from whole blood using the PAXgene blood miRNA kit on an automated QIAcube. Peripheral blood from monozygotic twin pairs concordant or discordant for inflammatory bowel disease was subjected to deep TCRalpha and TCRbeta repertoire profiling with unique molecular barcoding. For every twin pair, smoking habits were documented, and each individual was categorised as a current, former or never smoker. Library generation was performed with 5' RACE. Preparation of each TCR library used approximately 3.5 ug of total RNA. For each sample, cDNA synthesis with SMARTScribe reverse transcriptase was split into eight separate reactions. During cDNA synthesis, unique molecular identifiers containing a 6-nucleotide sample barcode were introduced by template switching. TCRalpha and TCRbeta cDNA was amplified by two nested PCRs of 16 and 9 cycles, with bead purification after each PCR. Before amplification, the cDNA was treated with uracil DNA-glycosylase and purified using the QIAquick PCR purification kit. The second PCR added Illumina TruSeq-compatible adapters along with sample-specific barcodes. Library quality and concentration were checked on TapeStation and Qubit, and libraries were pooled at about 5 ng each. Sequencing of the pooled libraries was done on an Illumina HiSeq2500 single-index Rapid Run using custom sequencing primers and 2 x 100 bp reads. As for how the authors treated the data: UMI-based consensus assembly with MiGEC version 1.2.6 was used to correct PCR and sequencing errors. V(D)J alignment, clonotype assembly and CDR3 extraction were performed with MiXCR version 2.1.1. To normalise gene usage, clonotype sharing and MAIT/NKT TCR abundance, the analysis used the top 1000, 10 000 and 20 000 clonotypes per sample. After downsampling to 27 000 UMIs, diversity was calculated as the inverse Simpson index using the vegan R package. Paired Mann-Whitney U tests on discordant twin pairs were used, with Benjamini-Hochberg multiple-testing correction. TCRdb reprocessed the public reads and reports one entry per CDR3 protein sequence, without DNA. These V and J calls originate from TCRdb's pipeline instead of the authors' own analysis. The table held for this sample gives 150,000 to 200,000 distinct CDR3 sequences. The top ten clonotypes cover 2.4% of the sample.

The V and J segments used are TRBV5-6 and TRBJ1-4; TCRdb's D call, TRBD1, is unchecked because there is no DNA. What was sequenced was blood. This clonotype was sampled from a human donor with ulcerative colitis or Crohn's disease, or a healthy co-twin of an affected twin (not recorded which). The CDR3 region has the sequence CASSVPGPNEKLFF.